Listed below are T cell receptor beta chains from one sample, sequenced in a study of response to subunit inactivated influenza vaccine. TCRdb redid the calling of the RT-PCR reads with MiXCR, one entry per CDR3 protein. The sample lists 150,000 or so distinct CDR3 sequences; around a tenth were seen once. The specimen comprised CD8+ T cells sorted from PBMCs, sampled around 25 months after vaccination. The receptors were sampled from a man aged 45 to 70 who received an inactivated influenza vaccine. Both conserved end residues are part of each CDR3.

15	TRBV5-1	CASSLDREGSYEQYF
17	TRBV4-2	CASSQPLAGEGTGELFF
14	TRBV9	CASSGAGLNEKLFF
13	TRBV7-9	CASSLSSFYEQYF
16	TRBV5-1	CASSPKDDGINYGYTF
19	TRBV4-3	CASSHEHVVIRAQYNEQFF
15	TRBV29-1	CSAYPGTGLYNEQFF
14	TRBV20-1	CSARQPTRTGELFF
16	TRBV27	CASSLAVGSSYNEQFF
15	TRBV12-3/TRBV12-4	CASSLGGVGANVLTF
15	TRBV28	CASSLPGTNTGELFF
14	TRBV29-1	CSVEVSGRSDTQYF
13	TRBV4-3	CASSHPSFGELFF
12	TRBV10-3	CAISESSQPQHF
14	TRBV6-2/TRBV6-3	CASSYRRQDYGYTF
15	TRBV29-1	CSVEDRAESSYEQYF
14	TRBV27	CASSSSTSGYEQYF
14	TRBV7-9	CASSLASGAGGYTF
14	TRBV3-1	CASSQHHGEETQYF
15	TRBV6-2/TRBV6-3	CASSYLGQGIYEQYF
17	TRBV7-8	CASSYSQGQFSNQPQHF
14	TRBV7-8	CASSPRVGTGELFF
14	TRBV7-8	CASSFFPAEDTQYF
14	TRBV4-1	CASSHRQINTEAFF
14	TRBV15	CATSEIRETDTQYF
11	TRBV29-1	CSAPGLGEQFF
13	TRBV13	CASSLAQPYTQYF
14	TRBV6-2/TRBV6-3	CASSLQVSTSEQYF
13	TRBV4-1	CASSQTGSQPQHF
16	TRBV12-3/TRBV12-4	CASSYTPGGANYGYTF
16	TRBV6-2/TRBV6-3	CASSYSVSGSVDEQFF
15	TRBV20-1	CSAVPLVMYEDTQYF
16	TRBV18	CASSPRPAEPYNEQFF
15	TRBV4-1	CASSQEGGRNTEAFF
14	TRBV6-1	CASTTRQGYYEQYF
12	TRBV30	CAWSVYLVGAFF
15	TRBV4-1	CASSQGQGLTYEQYF
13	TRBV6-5	CASSYRVATEAFF
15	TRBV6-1	CASSLTGQGNSPLHF
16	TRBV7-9	CASSLRVDQGADTQYF
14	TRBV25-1	CASRGDDSNQPQHF
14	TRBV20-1	CSARDRLSSYEQYF
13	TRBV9	CASSPAHRSEQFF
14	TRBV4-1	CASSVGLAEETQYF
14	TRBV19	CASSIDSGTDEQYF
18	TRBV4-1	CASSQDFIVFVAPGGAFF
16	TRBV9	CASSPSGGISGNTIYF
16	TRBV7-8	CASIPPYARPTDTQYF
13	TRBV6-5	CASSSVTAYEQYF
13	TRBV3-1	CASSQDPSGEQYF
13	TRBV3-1	CASSQGSGGDQYF
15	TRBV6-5	CASSFRVSGANVLTF